This TCR beta chain was sequenced during a study of PD-1 blockade in classical Hodgkin lymphoma. Broader study findings: Newly diagnosed patients were reported to exhibit reduced baseline TCR diversity relative to healthy donors. Researchers reported that CD4+ TCR diversity, though not CD8+, rose significantly by C4D1. Possible causes of repertoire differences, disease activity or prior therapy, remain undefined.

The table came from immunoSEQ multiplex PCR; TCRdb's copy has only in-frame clones and leaves some out. The table lists more than 140,000 clones, around 73% of them singletons. With respect to this clone: Its antigen is still unknown.

V lost 4 bases to trimming and J lost 7 bases, with 17 bases between them. The CDR3 consists of 15 residues. The germline V gene has CDR1 MNHNY and CDR2 SVGAGI (reference sequence). Each patient relapsed following autologous stem cell transplantation, and prior brentuximab vedotin exposure differed. The TCR comes from a human donor with classical Hodgkin lymphoma. This specimen consisted of peripheral blood mononuclear cells (PBMCs), obtained before the second cycle of nivolumab. The chain combines TRBV6-6 with TRBJ2-1; D could derive from TRBD1 or TRBD2 (5 bases each). The CDR3 sequence is CASSSRGSSGNEQFF. CDR3 DNA sequence: TGTGCCAGCAGTTCTAGGGGCTCCTCGGGGAATGAGCAGTTCTTC.